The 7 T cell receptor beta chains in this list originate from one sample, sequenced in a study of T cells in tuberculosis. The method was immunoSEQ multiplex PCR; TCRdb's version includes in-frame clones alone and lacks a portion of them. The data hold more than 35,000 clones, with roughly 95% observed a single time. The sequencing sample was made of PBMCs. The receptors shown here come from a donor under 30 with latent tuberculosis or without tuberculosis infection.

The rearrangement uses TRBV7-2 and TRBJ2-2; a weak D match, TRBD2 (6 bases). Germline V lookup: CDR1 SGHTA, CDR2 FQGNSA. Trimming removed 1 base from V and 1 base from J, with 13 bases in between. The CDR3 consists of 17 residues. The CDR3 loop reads CASSLGIADLNTGELFF. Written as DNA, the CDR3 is TGTGCCAGCAGCTTAGGAATAGCGGACCTGAACACCGGGGAGCTGTTTTTT.

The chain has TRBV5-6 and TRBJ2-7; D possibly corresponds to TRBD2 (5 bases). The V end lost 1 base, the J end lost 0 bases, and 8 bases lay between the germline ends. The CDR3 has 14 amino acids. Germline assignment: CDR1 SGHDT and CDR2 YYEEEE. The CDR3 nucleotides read TGTGCCAGCAGCTTGTTGGGAGACTCCTACGAGCAGTACTTC. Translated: CASSLLGDSYEQYF.

The chain's CDR3 is CASSRGQPQHF. CDR3 DNA: TGTGCCAGCAGTAGAGGGCAGCCCCAGCATTTT. The rearrangement joins TRBV6-1 to TRBJ1-5; D call uncertain. The germline V and J ends were trimmed by 5 bases and 7 bases, with 6 bases remaining between them. This CDR3 contains 11 residues. The germline CDR1 and CDR2 sequences are MNHNS and SASEGT.

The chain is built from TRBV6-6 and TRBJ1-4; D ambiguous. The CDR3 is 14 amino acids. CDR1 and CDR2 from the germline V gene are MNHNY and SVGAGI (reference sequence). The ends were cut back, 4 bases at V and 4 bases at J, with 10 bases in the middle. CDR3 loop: CASSSTENNEKLFF. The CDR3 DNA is TGTGCCAGCAGTTCAACAGAAAATAATGAAAAACTGTTTTTT.

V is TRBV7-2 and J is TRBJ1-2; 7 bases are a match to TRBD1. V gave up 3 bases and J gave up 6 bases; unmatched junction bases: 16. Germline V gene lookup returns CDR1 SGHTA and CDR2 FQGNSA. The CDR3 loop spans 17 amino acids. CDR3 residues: CASSLTLIRTGYDGYTF. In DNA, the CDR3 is TGTGCCAGCAGCTTGACCCTAATCCGGACAGGATATGATGGCTACACCTTC.

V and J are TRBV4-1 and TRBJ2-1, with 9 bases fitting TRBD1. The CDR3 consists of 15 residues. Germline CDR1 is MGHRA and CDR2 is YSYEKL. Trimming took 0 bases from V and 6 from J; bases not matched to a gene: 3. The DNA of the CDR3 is TGCGCCAGCAGCCAAGATGAACAGGGGGCCAATGAGCAGTTCTTC. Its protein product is CASSQDEQGANEQFF.

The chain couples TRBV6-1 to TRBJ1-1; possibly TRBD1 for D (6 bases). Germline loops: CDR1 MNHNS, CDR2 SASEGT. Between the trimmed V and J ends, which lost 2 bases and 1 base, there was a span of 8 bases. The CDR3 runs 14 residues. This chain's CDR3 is CASSEPGQNTEAFF. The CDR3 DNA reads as TGTGCCAGCAGTGAACCGGGACAGAACACTGAAGCTTTCTTT.